Included here is one T cell receptor beta chain sequence, with context. Its recognized antigen is unknown. Base qualities are not recorded, but no much larger clone differs from it by a single base. The donors were healthy, HIV-negative adults with no recently reported acute infections or vaccinations. Every donor was a Caucasian adult living in Nashville, Tennessee, USA. For unsorted samples, roughly 91 million PBMCs were counted, and genomic DNA was extracted using the QIAamp DNA Blood Mini kit. Blood was collected by leukapheresis, and PBMCs were isolated by Ficoll-Histopaque density gradient centrifugation and then cryopreserved in liquid nitrogen vapor phase. The data belong to a study of shared clonotypes between healthy human individuals (dated by TCRdb to 2019 to 2021). The study in broad terms: Three men and a couple of women, aged 18 to 49 years, made up the cohort. The study deeply sequenced blood TCR repertoires of 5 or 6 healthy adults to estimate repertoire size and the extent of clonotype sharing between individuals. To increase sequencing depth and limit assay-specific biases, TCR repertoire library preparation and sequencing were carried out by different laboratories using diverse techniques. Per donor, leukapheresis produced somewhere between about 0.8 and 9 billion PBMCs.

Overall study outcomes, separate from this receptor: Only blood was sampled, and tissue TCR repertoires likely differ from those in blood. Because the study included only a small number of donors, the genetic and exposure-history diversity represented was limited. Pairwise subsampling led to the expectation that sequencing depth would affect the degree of clonotype sharing among donors.

TCR CDR3 regions were amplified from genomic DNA by multiplex PCR using the deep immunoSEQ assay. For each cell subset, the extracted genomic DNA was distributed evenly across all wells of several immunoSEQ 96-well plates, and each plate served as one replicate. For unsorted PBMC, 300 ng of genomic DNA, equivalent to about 30,000 T cell genomes, went into each replicate PCR. Ten immunoSEQ deep assay plates were used to sequence unsorted PBMC genomic DNA. The purified libraries were quantified using a Qubit 3.0 fluorometer, sized with a Bioanalyzer 2100, and then quantified again using the KAPA Library Quantification kit. A separate single-read 150-cycle Illumina NextSeq 550 flow cell was used to sequence each immunoSEQ 96-well plate. The original pipeline was this. The immunoSEQ output contained only junctional sequences without quality scores, so filtering could not match that applied to full-length reads. Sequences were annotated with PyIR, a Python wrapper for IgBLAST v1.9, using IMGT germline references to assign V/J genes and CDR3. Reads with weak V/J assignments (E-value above 1e-6), missing CDR3, stop codons, out-of-frame junctions, or ambiguous translated residues were removed. V3J clonotypes were defined as sequences sharing the same inferred V gene, J gene, and CDR3 amino acid sequence. Percentage overlap between repertoires was calculated by dividing the number of shared unique clonotypes by the size of the smaller repertoire. Richness of each repertoire was evaluated using RTK rarefaction, the Chao1 estimator, and Recon v2.1 estimates of unobserved clonotypes. Entries here come from immuneACCESS through TCRdb and include only in-frame sequences with V and J called. Some clones fail to appear in such tables; in the studies checked, an unresolved V gene covers under half of the shortfall, and the cause of the remainder is unknown. V and J calls and clone size follow that table, whereas D and trimming were derived from the DNA. This sample gives about half a million clones in total; approximately 80% of them show up just once. The ten largest clones capture 12% of the sample.

V is clipped by 2 bases and J by 0 bases, and the sequence between their germline boundaries is 20 bases long. CDR1 and CDR2, per the germline V gene, are KGHSH and LQKENI. Spanning cysteine to phenylalanine, the CDR3 consists of 18 amino acids. The retained sequence is limited to the CDR3, 54 bases, with the frame set at the first base. The sequence is built from TRBV18 and TRBJ2-7, with no confidently assigned D gene. Material for sequencing was PBMCs. This TCR was recovered from a middle-aged woman in good health. Some clones in this sample may be carry-over from other donors' samples. CDR3 sequence: CASSPRMNLTLRSYEQYF. The DNA sequence is as follows: TGTGCCAGCTCACCAAGGATGAATCTAACGCTACGCTCCTACGAGCAGTACTTC.